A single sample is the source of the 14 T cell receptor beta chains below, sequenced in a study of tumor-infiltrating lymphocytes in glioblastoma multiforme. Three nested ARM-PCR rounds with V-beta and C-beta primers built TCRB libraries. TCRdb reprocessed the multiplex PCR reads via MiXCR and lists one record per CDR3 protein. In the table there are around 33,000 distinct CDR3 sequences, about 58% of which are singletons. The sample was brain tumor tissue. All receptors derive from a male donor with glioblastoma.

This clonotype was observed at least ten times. The CDR3 loop is CSARDLGDPNTGELFF. The CDR3 region has the DNA TGCAGTGCTAGAGATCTAGGAGACCCGAACACCGGGGAGCTGTTTTTT. The J gene is TRBJ2-2, the V gene TRBV20-1, with unresolved D. The CDR3 consists of 16 residues. V was pared by 0 bases and J by 0 bases, with 11 bases between. Germline V gene lookup returns CDR1 DFQATT and CDR2 SNEGSKA (reference sequence).

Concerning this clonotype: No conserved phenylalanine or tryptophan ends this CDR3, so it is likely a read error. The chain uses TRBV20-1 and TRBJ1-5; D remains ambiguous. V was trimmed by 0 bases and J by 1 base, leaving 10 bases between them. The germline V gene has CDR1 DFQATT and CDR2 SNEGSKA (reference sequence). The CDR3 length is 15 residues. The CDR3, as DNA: TGCAGTGCTAGAGACCACGGGAGAAGCAATCAGCCCCAGCATTAT. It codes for CSARDHGRSNQPQHY.

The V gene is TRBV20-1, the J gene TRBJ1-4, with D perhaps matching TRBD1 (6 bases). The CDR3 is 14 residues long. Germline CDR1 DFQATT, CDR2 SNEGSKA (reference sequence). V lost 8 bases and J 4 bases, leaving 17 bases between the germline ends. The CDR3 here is CSTTTGHGNEKLFF. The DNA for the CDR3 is TGCAGTACTACGACGGGACACGGTAATGAAAAACTGTTTTTT.

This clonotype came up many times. The CDR3 DNA reads as TGTGCCATCAAGCAGGGGGCTGTCAATGAGCAGTTCTTC. Its translation is CAIKQGAVNEQFF. The gene calls are TRBV10-3 and TRBJ2-1; TRBD1 aligns across 8 bases. Germline-derived CDR1 and CDR2 are ENHRY and SYGVKD. The length of the CDR3 is 13 residues. Trimming took 7 bases from V and 6 from J; bases not matched to a gene: 5.

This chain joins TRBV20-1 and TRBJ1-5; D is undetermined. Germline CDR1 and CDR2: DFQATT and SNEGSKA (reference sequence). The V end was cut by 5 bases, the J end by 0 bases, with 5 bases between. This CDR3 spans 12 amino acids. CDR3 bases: TGCAGTGCTCCAAATAGCAATCAGCCCCAGCATTTT. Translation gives CSAPNSNQPQHF.

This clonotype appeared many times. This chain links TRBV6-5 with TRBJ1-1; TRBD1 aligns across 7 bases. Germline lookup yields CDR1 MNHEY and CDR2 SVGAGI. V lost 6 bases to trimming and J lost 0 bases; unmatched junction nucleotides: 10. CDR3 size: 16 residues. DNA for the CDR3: TGTGCCAGCAGGGACTGGACAGGACAGTTGAACACTGAAGCTTTCTTT. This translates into CASRDWTGQLNTEAFF.

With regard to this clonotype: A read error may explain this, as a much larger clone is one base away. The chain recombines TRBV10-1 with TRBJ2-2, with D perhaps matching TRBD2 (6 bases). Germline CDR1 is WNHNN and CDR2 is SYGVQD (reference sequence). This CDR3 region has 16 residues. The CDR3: CASSEFGGAGTGELSF. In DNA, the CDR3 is TGCGCCAGCAGTGAGTTTGGAGGGGCCGGCACCGGGGAGCTGTCTTTT.

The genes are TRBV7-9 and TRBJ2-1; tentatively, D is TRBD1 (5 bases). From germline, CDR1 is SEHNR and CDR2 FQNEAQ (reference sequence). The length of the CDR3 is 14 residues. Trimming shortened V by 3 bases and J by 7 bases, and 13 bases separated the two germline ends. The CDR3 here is CASSFGRVRNEQFF. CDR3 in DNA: TGTGCCAGCAGCTTCGGCAGGGTTCGTAATGAGCAGTTCTTC.

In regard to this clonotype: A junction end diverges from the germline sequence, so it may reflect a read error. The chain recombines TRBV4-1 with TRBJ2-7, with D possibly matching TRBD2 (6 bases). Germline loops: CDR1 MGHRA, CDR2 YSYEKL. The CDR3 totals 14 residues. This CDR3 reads CASSQSPEGYEPYF. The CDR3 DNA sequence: TGCGCCAGCAGCCAATCCCCGGAGGGCTACGAGCCGTACTTC.

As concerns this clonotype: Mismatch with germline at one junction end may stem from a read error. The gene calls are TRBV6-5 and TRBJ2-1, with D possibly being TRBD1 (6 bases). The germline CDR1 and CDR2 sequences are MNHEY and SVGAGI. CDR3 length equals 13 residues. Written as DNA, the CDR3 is TGTGCCAGCAGATACTCTGAGGGGGATGAGCAGTTCTTC. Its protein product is CASRYSEGDEQFF.

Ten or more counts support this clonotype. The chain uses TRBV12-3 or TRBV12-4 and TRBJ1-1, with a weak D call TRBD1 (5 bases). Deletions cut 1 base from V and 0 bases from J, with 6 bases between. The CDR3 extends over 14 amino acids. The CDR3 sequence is CASSLGTLNTEAFF. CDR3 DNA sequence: TGTGCCAGCAGTTTAGGGACATTGAACACTGAAGCTTTCTTT.

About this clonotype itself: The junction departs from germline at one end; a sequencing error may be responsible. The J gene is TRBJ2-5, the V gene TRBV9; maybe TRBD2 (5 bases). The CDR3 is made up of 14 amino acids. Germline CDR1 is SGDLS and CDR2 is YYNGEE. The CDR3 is CASSVVGRQEAQYF. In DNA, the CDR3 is TGTGCCAGCAGCGTAGTGGGGAGACAAGAGGCCCAGTACTTC.

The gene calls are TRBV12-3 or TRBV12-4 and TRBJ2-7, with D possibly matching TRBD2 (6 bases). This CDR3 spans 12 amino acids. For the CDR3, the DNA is TGTCCCAACAGTTTGGACCGGGAGACGCAGTACTTC. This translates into CPNSLDRETQYF.

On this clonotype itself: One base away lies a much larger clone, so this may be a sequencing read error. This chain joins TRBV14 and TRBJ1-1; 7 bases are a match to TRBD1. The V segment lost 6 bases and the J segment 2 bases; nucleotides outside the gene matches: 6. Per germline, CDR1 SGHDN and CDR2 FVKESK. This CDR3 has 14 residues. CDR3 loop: CASRGGGLNTEAFF. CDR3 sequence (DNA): TGTGCCAGCAGAGGGGGCGGACTCAACACTGAAGCTTTCTTT.